The rows below give T cell receptor beta chains drawn from one sample of a study of blood T cell repertoires in COVID-19. Sequencing used immunoSEQ multiplex PCR; TCRdb keeps in-frame clones, though not all of them. The table lists some 47,000 clones, about 88% of them singletons. The sequenced material came from peripheral blood. The origin of the receptors is a human donor in a cohort sampled during active COVID-19. Each CDR3 is given with its conserved first and last residue. D genes are given only for firm matches. Size is stated for part of the rows, as once, few or many counts, or as a class when the clone is expanded.

clone size	D gene	V gene	J gene	CDR3 protein	CDR3 DNA
-	-	TRBV2	TRBJ2-1	CASSDSPLGNEQFF	TGTGCCAGCAGTGACAGTCCGCTAGGCAATGAGCAGTTCTTC
-	TRBD1	TRBV29-1	TRBJ2-1	CSVWGSTGRDNEQFF	TGCAGCGTCTGGGGCTCGACAGGGAGAGACAATGAGCAGTTCTTC
-	-	TRBV5-8	TRBJ2-7	CASRLIGTNVYEQYF	TGTGCCAGCAGATTAATCGGGACAAACGTCTACGAGCAGTACTTC
-	-	TRBV4-3	TRBJ2-5	CASSQVWEGGGTQYF	TGCGCCAGCAGCCAAGTTTGGGAAGGCGGAGGGACCCAGTACTTC
-	TRBD2	TRBV2	TRBJ2-3	CASSLTSGGTDTQYF	TGTGCCAGCAGCTTGACTAGCGGGGGCACAGATACGCAGTATTTT
once	-	TRBV29-1	TRBJ1-5	CSVPGLNGNQPQHF	TGCAGCGTTCCAGGTCTGAATGGCAATCAGCCCCAGCATTTT
-	-	TRBV6-5	TRBJ2-5	CASRLSFKTQETQYF	TGTGCCAGCAGATTGAGCTTCAAGACACAAGAGACCCAGTACTTC
-	-	TRBV9	TRBJ1-2	CASSVSHGPNYGYTF	TGTGCCAGCAGCGTATCCCATGGCCCTAACTATGGCTACACCTTC
once	-	TRBV27	TRBJ2-2	CASSSRAGSGELFF	TGTGCCAGCAGTTCCCGCGCGGGGTCGGGGGAGCTGTTTTTT
few	-	TRBV5-1	TRBJ2-1	CASSPDGDIYEQFF	TGCGCCAGCAGCCCGGACGGGGATATCTATGAGCAGTTCTTC
-	TRBD1	TRBV5-4	TRBJ2-1	CASRETGTGGFNEQFF	TGTGCCAGCAGGGAGACCGGGACAGGGGGCTTCAATGAGCAGTTCTTC
-	TRBD1	TRBV5-8	TRBJ1-4	CASSIGTGWSEKLFF	TGTGCCAGCAGCATCGGGACAGGGTGGAGTGAAAAACTGTTTTTT
-	-	TRBV18	TRBJ1-2	CASSPRAQNYGYTF	TGTGCCAGCTCACCCCGCGCACAGAACTATGGCTACACCTTC
few	-	TRBV27	TRBJ2-7	CASSLPDRSEQYF	TGTGCCAGCAGTTTGCCCGACAGGAGTGAGCAGTACTTC
-	-	TRBV3-1/TRBV3-2	TRBJ1-2	CASSQGGASNYGYTF	TGTGCCAGCAGCCAAGGGGGCGCTTCTAACTATGGCTACACCTTC
-	TRBD2	TRBV7-8	TRBJ2-5	CASSLRRGGLGETQYF	TGTGCCAGCAGCTTAAGGCGGGGGGGCTTGGGAGAGACCCAGTACTTC
-	TRBD1	TRBV24-1	TRBJ2-1	CATSPTSLNRGVPRTSSYNEQFF	TGTGCCACCAGCCCCACATCGCTCAACAGGGGGGTTCCGCGCACCAGCTCCTACAATGAGCAGTTCTTC
-	-	TRBV5-4	TRBJ1-2	CASSLVGGGYTF	TGTGCCAGCAGCTTGGTGGGAGGTGGCTACACCTTC
few	TRBD1	TRBV18	TRBJ1-5	CASSLRTGQGFDQPQHF	TGTGCCAGCTCACTGCGTACCGGACAGGGTTTCGATCAGCCCCAGCATTTT
-	-	TRBV19	TRBJ1-4	CASLYSSTRVEKLFF	TGTGCCAGCCTTTATTCGTCCACGCGGGTGGAAAAACTGTTTTTT
-	-	TRBV5-5	TRBJ1-6	CASSLEGQYNSPLHF	TGTGCCAGCAGCTTGGAAGGACAGTATAATTCACCCCTCCACTTT
-	-	TRBV30	TRBJ1-3	CAWERGNTIYF	TGTGCCTGGGAGCGGGGAAACACCATATATTTT
-	-	TRBV19	TRBJ1-4	CASSIPRVVAEKLFF	TGTGCCAGTAGTATCCCCAGGGTCGTTGCTGAAAAACTGTTTTTT